This T cell receptor beta chain was obtained from a study of cytomegalovirus exposure and HLA in healthy donors. Points from the study as a whole: About 87% or about 30% of the time was how often most TCR beta V segments were productive, according to an earlier analysis. Fewer N-insertions (relative to the roughly 660-donor mean) were reportedly seen in an Asian-associated ancestry cluster in a later analysis.

In the PCR, 60 Vbeta and 13 Jbeta primers were used. Measured with immunoSEQ multiplex PCR; TCRdb has only the in-frame clones, and not every one. The data contain over 100,000 clones, about three quarters of them singletons. With regard to this clone: Its antigen remains unidentified.

The V gene lost 2 bases and the J gene lost 10 bases, with 14 bases spanning the gap. Germline CDR1 and CDR2: GTSNPN and SVGIG (reference sequence). The CDR3 contains 12 residues. The chain employs TRBV30 and TRBJ1-1; tentatively, D is TRBD1 (5 bases). The sample was PBMCs. This sequence was found in a woman in her 30s in good health and CMV-seropositive. The CDR3 loop is CAWSWGTLGAFF. For the CDR3, the DNA is TGTGCCTGGAGTTGGGGGACTCTGGGAGCTTTCTTT.